The subject of this entry is one T cell receptor (beta chain). Assay used: immunoSEQ multiplex PCR; TCRdb lists only in-frame clones, some missing. The sample lists about 140,000 clones; over 65% were seen once. This specimen comes from a study of blood T cell repertoires in COVID-19. V was pared by 0 bases and J by 4 bases, with 9 bases between. Germline V CDR1 and CDR2: LGHDT, YNNKEL (reference sequence). The CDR3 runs 15 residues. The material sequenced was peripheral blood. The sequence came from a human donor in a cohort sampled during active COVID-19. The genes are TRBV3-1 (or the pseudogene TRBV3-2) and TRBJ2-2; D may be TRBD1 (5 bases). Here the CDR3 DNA reads TGTGCCAGCAGCCAAGACTCAAGGGGCACCGGGGAGCTGTTTTTT. Translating gives CASSQDSRGTGELFF.